Below are 3 T cell receptor beta chains sequenced from a single sample in a study of shared clonotypes between healthy human individuals. Sequencing used immunoSEQ multiplex PCR; TCRdb keeps in-frame clones, though not all of them. The data hold millions of clones, with approximately 95% observed a single time. The sequencing input was naive CD4+ T cells from PBMCs. Subset noted: CD45RA+ positively selected. The receptor set was obtained from a young man in good health. Some clones in this sample may be carry-over from other donors' samples.

The rearrangement links TRBV5-1 to TRBJ1-2, with D maybe TRBD1 (5 bases). Trimming took off 0 bases at V and 2 bases at J, with 14 bases between the two ends. Germline loops: CDR1 SGHRS, CDR2 YFSETQ. The CDR3 spans 16 residues. The DNA of the CDR3 is TGCGCCAGCAGCTTGGTGGGTGGGGGACCCAACTATGGCTACACCTTC. Translated: CASSLVGGGPNYGYTF. Looking up the rest from reference TRBV5-1 and TRBJ1-2 gives the full variable domain: KAGVTQTPRYLIKTRGQQVTLSCSPISGHRSVSWYQQTPGQGLQFLFEYFSETQRNKGNFPGRFSGRQFSNSRSEMNVSTLELGDSALYLCASSLVGGGPNYGYTFGSGTRLTVV.

The chain links TRBV7-2 to TRBJ2-2, with 9 bases that match TRBD2. The CDR3 is made up of 16 amino acids. V was pared by 4 bases and J by 6 bases, with 9 bases of the junction left unmatched. CDR1 and CDR2 (germline): SGHTA, FQGNSA. CDR3 amino acids: CASSSGLSGRAGELFF. CDR3 nucleotides: TGTGCCAGCAGCTCGGGACTTAGCGGGAGAGCCGGGGAGCTGTTTTTT. Filled out from reference TRBV7-2 and TRBJ2-2, the complete variable domain reads GAGVSQSPSNKVTEKGKDVELRCDPISGHTALYWYRQSLGQGLEFLIYFQGNSAPDKSGLPSDRFSAERTGGSVSTLTIQRTQQEDSAVYLCASSSGLSGRAGELFFGEGSRLTVL.

V usage is TRBV2 and J usage is TRBJ2-5; maybe TRBD2 (6 bases). The ends were cut back, 7 bases at V and 3 bases at J, with 18 bases in the middle. The CDR3 extends over 15 amino acids. The V gene's germline CDR1 is SNHLY and CDR2 FYNNEI. The DNA for the CDR3 is TGTGCCAGCACCTCGGACCTAGGAGGGGAAGAGACCCAGTACTTC. Translated: CASTSDLGGEETQYF.